This TCR beta chain emerged from a study of T cells expressing NK-cell markers. Study as a whole: Most of the eight sequenced donors tested HCMV-seropositive; one tested seronegative.

This CDR3 is built from 14 residues. CDR1 SEHNR and CDR2 FQNEAQ come from the germline V gene (reference sequence). The authors made TCR beta cDNA libraries by 5'RACE template switching. This switching added a universal primer site and UMIs. Following a re-call of the 5' RACE reads, TCRdb has one entry per CDR3 protein and lacks DNA. This sample contains 400,000 to 500,000 distinct CDR3 sequences. The sequence derives from a woman aged 18 to 75 in good health. Sequences were obtained from blood T cells: a sorted CD56 or NKG2C T cell subset, CD4+ or CD8+ T cells, or bulk PBMC T cells (not recorded which). The chain has TRBV7-9 and TRBJ2-7; TCRdb's assignment of TRBD1 cannot be checked, as there is no DNA. CDR3 loop: CASSSTEKLGEQYF.